This TCR beta chain appears in the sequencing data of a study of CD8+ T cells in alopecia areata. Study-level findings and limits: In patients, TCRs were shared less clearly than in mice, and HLA may possibly be involved. Clonality exceeded that of normal scalp in lesional scalp, most notably in alopecia totalis/universalis.

Reverse transcription of extracted RNA yielded cDNA, which provided the sequencing template. Clones were sequenced by immunoSEQ multiplex PCR, and TCRdb holds only the in-frame ones, with some missing. The data hold about 110,000 clones, with roughly 60% observed a single time. Germline V gene lookup returns CDR1 SQVTM and CDR2 ANQGSEA. The CDR3 runs to 14 residues. The V segment lost 6 bases and the J segment 2 bases; nucleotides outside the gene matches: 7. Sorted populations comprised CD4+ and CD8+ T cells obtained from PBMCs. Concerning this clone itself: The target antigen is unknown.

The chain recombines TRBV29-1 with TRBJ2-1; 7 bases line up with TRBD2. The clonotype originates from a human donor in good health. The material sequenced was CD8+ T cells sorted from blood. The CDR3 DNA reads TGCAGCGTCCTACCAGCGGGGCCCTACAATGAGCAGTTCTTC. Its protein product is CSVLPAGPYNEQFF.